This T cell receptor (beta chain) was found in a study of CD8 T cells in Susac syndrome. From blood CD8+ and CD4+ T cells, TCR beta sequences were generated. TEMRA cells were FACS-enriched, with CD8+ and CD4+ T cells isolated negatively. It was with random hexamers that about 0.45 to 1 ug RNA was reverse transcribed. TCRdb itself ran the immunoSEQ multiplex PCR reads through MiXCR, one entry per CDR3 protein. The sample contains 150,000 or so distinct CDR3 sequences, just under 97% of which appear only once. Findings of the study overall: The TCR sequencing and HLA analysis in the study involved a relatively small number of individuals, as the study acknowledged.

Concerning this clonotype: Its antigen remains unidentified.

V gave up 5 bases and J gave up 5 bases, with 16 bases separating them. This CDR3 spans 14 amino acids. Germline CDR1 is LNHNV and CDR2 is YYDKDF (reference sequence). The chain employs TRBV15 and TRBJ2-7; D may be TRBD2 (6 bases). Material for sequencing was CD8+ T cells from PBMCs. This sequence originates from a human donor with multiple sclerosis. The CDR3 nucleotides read TGTGCCACCAGCCCGGAGAACCGCGGGGACGAGCAGTACGTC. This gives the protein CATSPENRGDEQYV.